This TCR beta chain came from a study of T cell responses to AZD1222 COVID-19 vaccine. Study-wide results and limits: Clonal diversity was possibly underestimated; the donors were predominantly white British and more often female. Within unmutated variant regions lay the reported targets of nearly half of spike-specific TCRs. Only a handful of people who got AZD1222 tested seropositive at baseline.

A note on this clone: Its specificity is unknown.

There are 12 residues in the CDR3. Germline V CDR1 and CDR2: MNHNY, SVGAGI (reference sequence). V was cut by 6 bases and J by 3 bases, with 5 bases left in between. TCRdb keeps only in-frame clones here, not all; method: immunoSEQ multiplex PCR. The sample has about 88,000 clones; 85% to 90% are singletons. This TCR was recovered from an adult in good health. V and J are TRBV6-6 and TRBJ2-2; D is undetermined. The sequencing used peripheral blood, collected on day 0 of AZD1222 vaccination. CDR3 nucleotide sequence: TGTGCCAGCAGACCTTACACCGGGGAGCTGTTTTTT. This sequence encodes CASRPYTGELFF.